The 4 T cell receptor beta chains below come from one sample, sequenced in a study of shared clonotypes between healthy human individuals. Produced via immunoSEQ multiplex PCR; TCRdb's table is partial and in-frame only. The sample records about 580,000 clones, 95% to 98% being singletons. Terminally differentiated effector memory CD45RA+ cells were left out of the naive CD8 fraction, which was CD45RO-negative and positively selected for CCR7. Specimen: naive CD8+ T cells sorted from blood. Every receptor here comes from a young man in good health.

This chain connects TRBV6-1 to TRBJ2-1; D is perhaps TRBD1 (6 bases). The V and J ends lost 6 bases and 0 bases respectively, with 12 bases between them. This CDR3 is built from 15 residues. Germline lookup yields CDR1 MNHNS and CDR2 SASEGT. CDR3 nucleotides: TGTGCCAGCAGGACGGACAGAAGCTCCTACAATGAGCAGTTCTTC. Its protein product is CASRTDRSSYNEQFF.

The rearrangement joins TRBV7-6 to TRBJ2-3; 14 bases match TRBD2. This CDR3 region has 19 residues. V lost 4 bases, J lost 1 base, and 10 bases stayed unmatched. CDR1 SGHVS and CDR2 FNYEAQ come from the germline V gene. CDR3 amino acids: CASSSPGTSGSAGTDTQYF. The CDR3 DNA reads as TGTGCCAGCAGCTCCCCAGGGACTAGCGGGAGTGCGGGCACAGATACGCAGTATTTT.

This chain connects TRBV16 to TRBJ2-7; 12 nucleotides match TRBD2. Trimming removed 4 bases from V and 5 bases from J; junction bases left unmatched: 3. This CDR3 region has 14 residues. Germline V gene sequence: CDR1 KGHSY, CDR2 FQNENV. Here the CDR3 DNA reads TGTGCCAGCAGCCCGACTAGCGGGAGCCACGAGCAGTACTTC. Translation gives CASSPTSGSHEQYF.

V gene TRBV27 combines with J gene TRBJ2-1; 7 bases align to TRBD1. V lost 6 bases to trimming and J lost 7 bases; unmatched junction nucleotides: 12. The CDR3 covers 15 residues. The germline CDR1 and CDR2 sequences are MNHEY and SMNVEV (reference sequence). The CDR3 DNA reads TGTGCCAGCAGCACGACAGGGATCTCCCGAAATGAGCAGTTCTTC. It codes for CASSTTGISRNEQFF.